This T cell receptor (beta chain) was retrieved from a study of OX40 agonist ivuxolimab in advanced cancers. In the study overall: Mean age about 60 years, range roughly 23 to 79; approximately 80% male.

This CDR3 comprises 13 residues. Deletions cut 1 base from V and 8 bases from J, with 11 bases between. Germline V gene data show CDR1 as MGHRA and CDR2 as YSYEKL. Study-wide points: Both blood CD4+ and CD8+ T cells showed clonal growth by week 6 at 0.1 to 3.0 mg/kg.

With regard to this clone: Its antigen is unidentified.

Generated by immunoSEQ multiplex PCR, the TCRdb table keeps only in-frame clones and is missing some. The table records 35,000 to 45,000 clones, about 86% of them present only once. The chain carries TRBV4-1 and TRBJ1-1; no reliable D call. Material: CD4+ or CD8+ T cells sorted from blood, obtained in a trial of the OX40 agonist ivuxolimab. This TCR came from an adult with an advanced solid tumor such as melanoma, head and neck, liver or kidney cancer. CDR3 protein: CASSQVVQLEAFF. In DNA form, the CDR3 reads TGCGCCAGCAGCCAAGTAGTACAGCTAGAAGCTTTCTTT.